The clone carrying this T cell receptor (beta chain) was counted at least ten times. What it binds is unknown. The data belong to a study of neurological immune-mediated disorders. The CDR3 has 14 residues. Germline V gene sequence: CDR1 PRHDT, CDR2 FYEKMQ (reference sequence). The V end lost 4 bases, the J end lost 1 base, and 8 bases lay between the germline ends. By 5'RACE with 10-nucleotide random UMIs, the cDNA was made. TCRdb analysed the 5' RACE reads with MiXCR anew, one entry per CDR3 protein. The sample shows about 65,000 distinct CDR3 sequences, roughly 4% of them seen only once. The study's findings and limits: Subjects shared no identical expanded-clone CDR3 amino acid sequences, suggesting private TCR-beta repertoires in all groups. The study phylogenetically grouped the repertoires of 18 of 34 multiple sclerosis patients into one related-CDR3 cluster, a possible signature.

The chain recombines TRBV13 with TRBJ1-3; D remains ambiguous. Sequencing input: PBMCs. The clonotype was recovered from a man between 50 and 59 years old with multiple sclerosis. The CDR3 loop is CASSSRSSGNTIYF. In DNA, the CDR3 is TGTGCCAGCAGCTCACGCTCGTCTGGAAACACCATATATTTT.